One sample yielded the 28 T cell receptor beta chains listed below, sequenced in a study of technical replicates of blood from several donors (dated by TCRdb to 2015 to 2018). To prepare the library, the immunoSEQ multiplex PCR assay was applied. As stored in TCRdb, this immuneACCESS dataset retains in-frame rearrangements with V and J assigned. A fraction of the clones does not appear; measured against another copy, unresolved V genes explain less than half of the discrepancy, and the remainder lacks a known reason. Here the sample has 75,000 to 90,000 clones; 85% to 95% occur a single time. Of the sample, roughly 0.26% falls within the top ten clones. The specimen was T cells isolated from PBMCs. These receptors were taken from a human donor in good health.

The chain joins TRBV19 to TRBJ2-4, with 9 positions matching TRBD1. The germline CDR1 and CDR2 sequences are LNHDA and SQIVND (reference sequence). V lost 2 bases and J lost 2; bases outside the gene matches: 16. The length of the CDR3 is 20 residues. The CDR3: CASSIQSYYRDRESKNIQYF. The CDR3, as DNA: TGTGCCAGTAGTATACAATCTTATTACCGGGACAGGGAGTCCAAAAACATTCAGTACTTC. The full variable domain, in which reference TRBV19 and TRBJ2-4 provide the parts outside the CDR3, is DGGITQSPKYLFRKEGQNVTLSCEQNLNHDAMYWYRQDPGQGLRLIYYSQIVNDFQKGDIAEGYSVSREKKESFPLTVTSAQKNPTAFYLCASSIQSYYRDRESKNIQYFGAGTRLSVL.

The chain recombines TRBV5-1 with TRBJ1-1; 11 bases line up with TRBD1. The CDR3 runs to 15 residues. With V trimmed by 3 bases and J by 5 bases, 6 bases remained unmatched. CDR1 is SGHRS, CDR2 YFSETQ, per germline. The chain's CDR3 is CASSWGTGGRTEAFF. In DNA, the CDR3 is TGCGCCAGCAGCTGGGGGACAGGGGGACGGACTGAAGCTTTCTTT.

The V call is TRBV5-6, the J call TRBJ1-2, with D possibly TRBD1 on 5 matching bases. This CDR3 region has 14 residues. CDR1 is SGHDT, CDR2 YYEEEE, per germline. With 0 bases removed from V and 4 bases from J, the gap between germline ends came to 10 bases. The CDR3 coding sequence is TGTGCCAGCAGCTTGGTGCCGGGGGGCTATGGCTACACCTTC. Protein: CASSLVPGGYGYTF.

This chain connects TRBV4-1 to TRBJ1-6; 8 nucleotides agree with TRBD1. V gave up 0 bases and J gave up 0 bases; unmatched junction bases: 13. The germline gives CDR1 MGHRA, CDR2 YSYEKL. The CDR3 consists of 21 residues. The CDR3 sequence: CASSQDPSPGGGPSYNSPLHF. In DNA, the CDR3 is TGCGCCAGCAGCCAAGATCCTAGTCCAGGGGGCGGACCCTCCTATAATTCACCCCTCCACTTT.

This chain uses TRBV6-6 with TRBJ1-5; 7 bases align to TRBD1. Germline lookup yields CDR1 MNHNY and CDR2 SVGAGI (reference sequence). V shed 5 bases, J shed 4 bases, and the junction held 5 bases outside the gene matches. The CDR3 has 14 residues. CDR3 bases: TGTGCCAGCAGTCCGGGACAGCAGAATCAGCCCCAGCATTTT. Translated: CASSPGQQNQPQHF.

This sequence joins TRBV5-1 and TRBJ1-1; no clear D gene. The V end was cut by 4 bases, the J end by 1 base, with 14 bases between. This CDR3 spans 15 amino acids. The germline V gene encodes CDR1 SGHRS and CDR2 YFSETQ. The CDR3 bases are TGCGCCAGCAGCCCCCGGGGTCCGCAGAACACTGAAGCTTTCTTT. This encodes CASSPRGPQNTEAFF.

This chain links TRBV19 with TRBJ2-1, with 7 bases that match TRBD2. The CDR3 extends over 14 amino acids. After removal of 5 bases from V and 8 bases from J, the junction contained 9 bases not matched to a gene. Germline V gene lookup returns CDR1 LNHDA and CDR2 SQIVND (reference sequence). CDR3 sequence reads: CASSLGLAGDEQFF. DNA for the CDR3: TGTGCCAGTAGTCTGGGGCTCGCGGGGGATGAGCAGTTCTTC.

This chain joins TRBV5-1 and TRBJ1-1; 8 nucleotides line up with TRBD1. The length of the CDR3 is 18 residues. After removal of 2 bases from V and 0 bases from J, the junction contained 12 bases not matched to a gene. Germline lookup yields CDR1 SGHRS and CDR2 YFSETQ. In DNA, the CDR3 is TGCGCCAGCAGCTTTCTCGAGACAGGGGCGGAAATGAACACTGAAGCTTTCTTT. Translated: CASSFLETGAEMNTEAFF.

CDR3: CASSPVLGAYGYTF. Here the CDR3 DNA reads TGTGCCAGCAGCCCCGTTTTGGGGGCATATGGCTACACCTTC. The chain couples TRBV7-8 to TRBJ1-2; possible D gene TRBD1, 6 bases. In germline, CDR1 is SGHVS, CDR2 FQNEAQ. With 5 bases removed from V and 5 bases from J, the gap between germline ends came to 15 bases. The CDR3 is made up of 14 amino acids.

V is TRBV18 and J is TRBJ1-2; 7 bases are shared with TRBD1. With 3 bases clipped from V and 6 bases from J, the junction kept 4 bases outside the gene matches. Per the germline V gene, CDR1 is KGHSH and CDR2 is LQKENI. The CDR3 consists of 13 residues. This CDR3 reads CASSPEGAHGYTF. As DNA, the CDR3 is TGTGCCAGCTCACCTGAGGGGGCACATGGCTACACCTTC. Together with reference TRBV18 and TRBJ1-2, the CDR3 gives the full variable domain: NAGVMQNPRHLVRRRGQEARLRCSPMKGHSHVYWYRQLPEEGLKFMVYLQKENIIDESGMPKERFSAEFPKEGPSILRIQQVVRGDSAAYFCASSPEGAHGYTFGSGTRLTVV.

This sequence joins TRBV6-1 and TRBJ2-1, with unresolved D. Germline CDR1 is MNHNS and CDR2 is SASEGT. CDR3 length equals 15 residues. Trimming cost V 2 bases and J 8 bases, with 16 bases left between them. The CDR3 loop reads CASSETLGFVDEQFF. CDR3 DNA sequence: TGTGCCAGCAGTGAAACTTTGGGCTTTGTAGATGAGCAGTTCTTC.

The chain uses TRBV11-3 and TRBJ1-5; possible D gene TRBD1, 5 bases. The CDR3 covers 14 residues. V lost 4 bases and J 2 bases, leaving 9 bases between the germline ends. The germline V gene encodes CDR1 SGHNT and CDR2 YENEEA. CDR3 amino acids: CASSCQGCNQPQHF. CDR3 coding DNA: TGTGCCAGCAGCTGCCAGGGCTGCAATCAGCCCCAGCATTTT.

This clone was observed a single time. The chain employs TRBV5-5 and TRBJ1-6, with unresolved D. The V end lost 0 bases, the J end lost 11 bases, and 9 bases lay between the germline ends. CDR1 is SGHKS, CDR2 YYEKEE, per germline (reference sequence). The CDR3 extends over 13 amino acids. Here the CDR3 DNA reads TGTGCCAGCAGCTTGGAACGGTTTGCACCCCTCCACTTT. As protein: CASSLERFAPLHF.

V gene TRBV7-2 combines with J gene TRBJ2-7; perhaps TRBD2 as D (5 bases). The CDR3 is 13 residues long. Germline V lookup: CDR1 SGHTA, CDR2 FQGNSA. V dropped 2 bases and J dropped 3 bases, with 8 bases sitting between them. CDR3 bases: TGTGCCAGCAGCTTACCTGGAGGCTACGAGCAGTACTTC. Amino acids: CASSLPGGYEQYF.

This clone was detected only once. The chain joins TRBV7-9 to TRBJ1-6; D uncertain. The CDR3 runs 13 residues. Germline V gives CDR1 SEHNR, CDR2 FQNEAQ (reference sequence). The V gene lost 3 bases and the J gene lost 10 bases, with 10 bases spanning the gap. As DNA, the CDR3 is TGTGCCAGCAGCTTGGAGGGAGGGTCACCCCTCCACTTT. It translates to CASSLEGGSPLHF.

The chain links TRBV28 to TRBJ2-4; D unclear. Trimming left V 11 bases short and J 0 bases short, with 14 bases between. The germline V gene encodes CDR1 MDHEN and CDR2 SYDVKM. The CDR3 covers 14 residues. The DNA for the CDR3 is TGTGCCCATGTTAGCAGTCTAGCCAAAAACATTCAGTACTTC. Translating gives CAHVSSLAKNIQYF. Complete variable domain (other parts from reference TRBV28 and TRBJ2-4): DVKVTQSSRYLVKRTGEKVFLECVQDMDHENMFWYRQDPGLGLRLIYFSYDVKMKEKGDIPEGYSVSREKKERFSLILESASTNQTSMYLCAHVSSLAKNIQYFGAGTRLSVL.

CDR3 sequence reads: CATSAGSTGAVKLFF. CDR3 sequence (DNA): TGTGCCACCAGCGCAGGTTCTACAGGGGCAGTAAAACTGTTTTTT. The chain employs TRBV15 and TRBJ1-4, with 7 positions matching TRBD1. V shed 5 bases and J 10 bases; nucleotides not matched to a gene: 13. This CDR3 comprises 15 residues. Germline V gene data show CDR1 as LNHNV and CDR2 as YYDKDF (reference sequence).

This chain's CDR3 is CASSTPTRALRVTYF. The CDR3, as DNA: TGTGCCAGTTCTACACCGACGAGAGCCCTCAGGGTCACGTATTTT. The chain recombines TRBV19 with TRBJ2-3, with a possible D match to TRBD1 (5 bases). This CDR3 comprises 15 residues. Trimming stripped 8 bases from V and 14 bases from J, with 29 bases between. Looked up from germline, CDR1 is LNHDA and CDR2 is SQIVND (reference sequence).

The chain joins TRBV11-1 to TRBJ2-1, with a weak D call TRBD2 (7 bases). The CDR3 is made up of 18 amino acids. Trimming shortened V by 1 base and J by 1 base, and 17 bases separated the two germline ends. Germline-derived CDR1 and CDR2 are SGHAT and FQDESV (reference sequence). The CDR3 DNA is TGTGCCAGCAGCTTAGTAGGGGTGGGGGGGCGATCCTACAATGAGCAGTTCTTC. This codes for CASSLVGVGGRSYNEQFF.

V gene TRBV6-1 combines with J gene TRBJ1-3; D gene unclear. The CDR3 spans 15 residues. V lost 1 base and J 7 bases, leaving 14 bases between the germline ends. Germline V gene data show CDR1 as MNHNS and CDR2 as SASEGT. The chain's CDR3 is CASSEGWSSPNTIYF. Here the CDR3 DNA reads TGTGCCAGCAGTGAAGGATGGTCCAGTCCGAACACCATATATTTT.

This clone was observed a few times. CDR3 amino acids: CASSQTANTEAFF. In nucleotides, the CDR3 is TGTGCCAGCTCACAGACAGCGAACACTGAAGCTTTCTTT. V gene TRBV18 combines with J gene TRBJ1-1; a weak D match, TRBD1 (5 bases). There are 13 residues in the CDR3. Germline CDR1 reads KGHSH; CDR2 reads LQKENI. Trimming shortened V by 4 bases and J by 1 base, and 7 bases separated the two germline ends.

The chain uses TRBV4-2 and TRBJ2-7; unclear D gene. V lost 1 base and J 4 bases, leaving 8 bases between the germline ends. CDR1 LGHNA and CDR2 YNFKEQ come from the germline V gene. CDR3 length equals 13 residues. This CDR3 reads CASSQGAGYEQYF. CDR3 nucleotide sequence: TGTGCCAGCAGCCAAGGTGCAGGATACGAGCAGTACTTC.

V is TRBV18 and J is TRBJ2-1; perhaps TRBD2 as D (5 bases). Trimming took off 0 bases at V and 9 bases at J, with 24 bases between the two ends. CDR1 and CDR2 (germline): KGHSH, LQKENI. The CDR3 has 18 amino acids. The CDR3 nucleotides are TGTGCCAGCTCACCACCGGGGAGTTTGGTTAGGGCGGCAGGTGAGCAGTTCTTC. Its protein is CASSPPGSLVRAAGEQFF.

The chain joins TRBV5-1 to TRBJ1-1; D unresolved. Germline V gene sequence: CDR1 SGHRS, CDR2 YFSETQ. The CDR3 is 14 amino acids. The V end lost 0 bases, the J end lost 1 base, and 7 bases lay between the germline ends. CDR3 DNA sequence: TGCGCCAGCAGCTTGGCCCAGAAGAACACTGAAGCTTTCTTT. It encodes CASSLAQKNTEAFF.

V usage is TRBV10-1 and J usage is TRBJ2-7; the D gene is possibly TRBD1 (6 bases). The CDR3 is made up of 13 amino acids. The V end lost 6 bases, the J end lost 6 bases, and 15 bases lay between the germline ends. CDR1 and CDR2 (germline): WNHNN, SYGVQD (reference sequence). The CDR3 bases are TGCGCCAGCAGAGCGGAGGAGACAGGCGAGCAGTACTTC. This encodes CASRAEETGEQYF.

The chain employs TRBV19 and TRBJ2-1; TRBD2 matches at 11 bases. The J segment lost 8 bases and the V segment lost 6 bases, leaving 24 bases of the junction unmatched. Germline CDR1 is LNHDA and CDR2 is SQIVND (reference sequence). This CDR3 comprises 20 residues. CDR3 sequence reads: CASRDVAGGPGQVHSHEQFF. The CDR3 region has the DNA TGTGCCAGTAGGGATGTAGCGGGAGGGCCCGGACAAGTACATTCGCATGAGCAGTTCTTC.

In this sample, this clone turned up a few times. This rearrangement joins TRBV2 to TRBJ2-5; TRBD2 aligns across 10 bases. Germline trimming cut 8 bases from V and 5 bases from J; bases unmatched to any gene: 11. The length of the CDR3 is 15 residues. Germline assignment: CDR1 SNHLY and CDR2 FYNNEI. The CDR3 coding sequence is TGTGCCAGCCAACTCAGGACTAGCGGAGGCGAGACCCAGTACTTC. It specifies CASQLRTSGGETQYF.

This chain links TRBV7-9 with TRBJ2-1; 11 bases agree with TRBD2. With 4 bases clipped from V and 3 bases from J, the junction kept 5 bases outside the gene matches. This CDR3 has 16 amino acids. CDR1 is SEHNR and CDR2 is FQNEAQ in the germline V gene (reference sequence). The CDR3 nucleotides are TGTGCCAGCAGCTCCGGACTAGCGGGCAACTACAATGAGCAGTTCTTC. Amino acid sequence: CASSSGLAGNYNEQFF.